The T cell receptor beta chain under discussion was sequenced for a study of blood T cell repertoires in COVID-19. The sample holds a few counts of this clone. Participants were aged roughly 18 to 100 years from more than 20 US areas. Authors' analysis steps: From reference gene primer amplification, estimates of nucleated cell counts were derived. The assay was immunoSEQ multiplex PCR, and TCRdb's table has in-frame clones only and misses some. Clone size and V and J calls were adopted from that table, with D and trimming inferred from the DNA. In the table there are 200,000 to 300,000 clones, roughly 88% of which are singletons. The CDR3 consists of 18 residues. The ends lost 12 bases at V and 0 bases at J; junction bases unmatched: 19. The germline V gene has CDR1 KGHDR and CDR2 SFDVKD.

The chain carries TRBV24-1 and TRBJ2-1, with 7 bases that match TRBD2. Sequencing input: PBMCs or T cells enriched from blood (not recorded which). This sequence was found in a woman aged 40-49 years with acute COVID-19. Written as DNA, the CDR3 is TGTGCCCCTAACGGAGGAGGCGGGACTAAGAGCTCCTACAATGAGCAGTTCTTC. Its protein product is CAPNGGGGTKSSYNEQFF.